These 7 T cell receptor beta chains were all obtained from the same sample, sequenced in a study of cytomegalovirus exposure and HLA in healthy donors. The study ran its PCR with 60 Vbeta and 13 Jbeta primers. The assay was immunoSEQ multiplex PCR, and TCRdb's table has in-frame clones only and misses some. The sample has about 110,000 clones; approximately 80% are singletons. The sample taken for sequencing was PBMCs. All receptors come from a man aged 30 to 45 in good health and CMV-seropositive.

This clone has only a few counts. This chain uses TRBV7-2 with TRBJ2-7, with D possibly matching TRBD2 (5 bases). The germline gives CDR1 SGHTA, CDR2 FQGNSA. The CDR3 runs to 13 residues. With 3 bases removed from V and 5 bases from J, the gap between germline ends came to 11 bases. The CDR3 nucleotides are TGTGCCAGCAGCTTCACCGGGGTTGACGAGCAGTACTTC. Protein: CASSFTGVDEQYF.

V is TRBV4-1 and J is TRBJ1-4, with 7 bases fitting TRBD1. This CDR3 contains 15 residues. The germline CDR1 and CDR2 sequences are MGHRA and YSYEKL. Trimming removed 1 base from V and 8 bases from J; junction bases left unmatched: 7. CDR3 DNA: TGCGCCAGCAGCCAAGCAGGGGGATTTGGCGAAAAACTGTTTTTT. It translates to CASSQAGGFGEKLFF.

V gene TRBV4-3 combines with J gene TRBJ2-5; 7 nucleotides agree with TRBD1. The CDR3 loop spans 14 amino acids. Germline V CDR1 and CDR2: LGHNA, YSLEER. Losses at the gene ends were 1 base for V and 5 bases for J; bases not matched to a gene: 4. This chain's CDR3 is CASSQGGGRETQYF. As DNA, the CDR3 is TGCGCCAGCAGCCAAGGAGGGGGCCGGGAGACCCAGTACTTC.

The chain joins TRBV2 to TRBJ2-3, with 12 positions matching TRBD2. Germline trimming cut 3 bases from V and 4 bases from J; bases unmatched to any gene: 11. The germline gives CDR1 SNHLY, CDR2 FYNNEI. This CDR3 spans 18 amino acids. Here the CDR3 reads CASSDASSGGAVSDTQYF. CDR3 sequence (DNA): TGTGCCAGCAGTGACGCGTCTAGCGGGGGGGCCGTATCAGATACGCAGTATTTT.

The chain has TRBV9 and TRBJ1-1; no clear D gene. The CDR3 consists of 17 residues. V was trimmed by 3 bases and J by 1 base, leaving 19 bases between them. Germline loops: CDR1 SGDLS, CDR2 YYNGEE. The CDR3 coding sequence is TGTGCCAGCAGCGCAGGCCCCCCGCGGGGAGGGAACACTGAAGCTTTCTTT. Its translation: CASSAGPPRGGNTEAFF.

This clone was observed a handful of times. The rearrangement links TRBV2 to TRBJ1-4; TRBD1 agrees at 7 bases. This CDR3 is 15 amino acids long. Germline V gene sequence: CDR1 SNHLY, CDR2 FYNNEI. The J segment lost 8 bases and the V segment lost 3 bases, leaving 9 bases of the junction unmatched. The CDR3, as DNA: TGTGCCAGCAGTGATCTCGGGGACAGAAAAGAAAAACTGTTTTTT. It encodes CASSDLGDRKEKLFF.

V and J are TRBV10-2 and TRBJ2-2; TRBD1 matches at 8 bases. The junction had 2 bases not matched to a gene; V was cut back by 5 bases and J by 0 bases. The CDR3 consists of 15 residues. CDR1 WSHSY and CDR2 SAAADI come from the germline V gene. The CDR3 sequence: CASSNRGANTGELFF. Written as DNA, the CDR3 is TGCGCCAGCAGTAACAGGGGGGCGAACACCGGGGAGCTGTTTTTT.